The 20 T cell receptor beta chains reported below all come from one sample, sequenced in a study of blood T cell repertoires in COVID-19. Clones were sequenced by immunoSEQ multiplex PCR, and TCRdb holds only the in-frame ones, with some missing. The repertoire holds over 100,000 clones, around 83% seen once, with approximately 1.5% in the top ten. Input material: peripheral blood. The receptor set was obtained from a man between 35 and 55 years old with acute or convalescent COVID-19.

This clone was counted once. This chain uses TRBV6-5 with TRBJ2-7; the match to TRBD2 covers 8 bases. The V gene's germline CDR1 is MNHEY and CDR2 SVGAGI. The J segment lost 0 bases and the V segment lost 6 bases, leaving 7 bases of the junction unmatched. The CDR3 loop spans 15 amino acids. The CDR3 DNA sequence: TGTGCCAGCAGAGTACTAGCGGAGACCTCCTACGAGCAGTACTTC. Translation: CASRVLAETSYEQYF.

This sequence joins TRBV27 and TRBJ1-1; D gene ambiguous. The CDR3 sequence is 15 residues long. The germline V and J ends were trimmed by 7 bases and 0 bases, with 15 bases remaining between them. The V gene's germline CDR1 is MNHEY and CDR2 SMNVEV (reference sequence). The CDR3 is CASTPPGRMNTEAFF. The CDR3 DNA sequence: TGTGCCAGCACCCCACCCGGCAGGATGAACACTGAAGCTTTCTTT.

The chain employs TRBV7-9 and TRBJ2-5, with 7 bases lining up with TRBD2. The CDR3 has 15 residues. V shed 4 bases, J shed 5 bases, and the junction held 10 bases outside the gene matches. The germline gives CDR1 SEHNR, CDR2 FQNEAQ (reference sequence). DNA of the CDR3: TGTGCCAGCAGCTCCACACGGACTAGTGGGGAGACCCAGTACTTC. Its translation: CASSSTRTSGETQYF.

This clone was detected only once. The rearrangement links TRBV19 to TRBJ1-2; no definite D call. V was trimmed by 1 base and J by 7 bases, leaving 13 bases between them. CDR1 is LNHDA and CDR2 is SQIVND in the germline V gene (reference sequence). The CDR3 covers 14 residues. CDR3 bases: TGTGCCAGTAGTATAGCAACAGAGGGATTTGGCTACACCTTC. Encoded protein: CASSIATEGFGYTF.

The chain links TRBV29-1 to TRBJ2-3; D unclear. The length of the CDR3 is 13 residues. CDR1 and CDR2 (germline): SQVTM, ANQGSEA. Deletions cut 2 bases from V and 6 bases from J, with 12 bases between. CDR3 region: CSVENRWRDTQYF. CDR3 DNA sequence: TGCAGCGTTGAAAATCGGTGGCGGGATACGCAGTATTTT.

This clone has more than one count but fewer than ten. This chain links TRBV12-5 with TRBJ2-1, with D perhaps matching TRBD2 (7 bases). Trimming removed 0 bases at V and 0 bases at J, with 9 bases between. Germline values: CDR1 LGHNT, CDR2 FRNRAP. The CDR3 extends over 16 amino acids. The CDR3 region has the DNA TGTGCTAGTGGTTTGGTAAGGGGGGGCTCCTACAATGAGCAGTTCTTC. This translates into CASGLVRGGSYNEQFF.

J is TRBJ2-7 and V is TRBV14; TRBD2 agrees at 9 bases. Looked up from germline, CDR1 is SGHDN and CDR2 is FVKESK. The CDR3 extends over 13 amino acids. V lost 4 bases to trimming and J lost 11 bases; unmatched junction nucleotides: 9. CDR3 sequence reads: CASSRLAGNDEYF. In nucleotides, the CDR3 is TGTGCCAGCAGCCGCCTAGCGGGGAATGACGAGTACTTC.

This clone was seen more than once but under ten times. V gene TRBV15 combines with J gene TRBJ2-1; the match to TRBD2 covers 9 bases. The CDR3 is 17 amino acids. The V segment lost 1 base and the J segment 6 bases; nucleotides outside the gene matches: 10. Germline V gives CDR1 LNHNV, CDR2 YYDKDF (reference sequence). The CDR3 loop reads CATSRGSREGRGNEQFF. The CDR3, as DNA: TGTGCCACCAGCAGAGGTTCGCGGGAGGGCCGGGGCAATGAGCAGTTCTTC.

This clone was recorded a few times. The chain employs TRBV20-1 and TRBJ2-4; 9 bases align to TRBD2. CDR1 is DFQATT and CDR2 is SNEGSKA in the germline V gene (reference sequence). The V and J ends lost 3 bases and 0 bases, in that order; junction bases with no gene match: 3. This CDR3 region has 15 residues. The CDR3 sequence is CSASSGGLAKNIQYF. The DNA for the CDR3 is TGCAGTGCTAGTAGCGGGGGTCTAGCCAAAAACATTCAGTACTTC.

V and J are TRBV5-6 and TRBJ2-3; D not resolved. Germline CDR1 and CDR2: SGHDT and YYEEEE. The V gene lost 2 bases and the J gene lost 1 base, with 8 bases spanning the gap. The CDR3 is 14 residues long. The CDR3 DNA reads TGTGCCAGCAGCTTTCAAACAGGCACAGATACGCAGTATTTT. Translation: CASSFQTGTDTQYF.

This clone came up once. The chain is built from TRBV5-1 and TRBJ1-2; D is uncertain. Germline lookup yields CDR1 SGHRS and CDR2 YFSETQ. The ends were cut back, 2 bases at V and 1 base at J, with 6 bases in the middle. The CDR3 has 13 residues. The CDR3 region has the DNA TGCGCCAGCAGCTTTGTCCTTAACTATGGCTACACCTTC. Protein: CASSFVLNYGYTF.

The gene calls are TRBV18 and TRBJ1-2; D possibly corresponds to TRBD1 (6 bases). Trimming left V 3 bases short and J 7 bases short, with 15 bases between. The CDR3 contains 14 residues. CDR1 KGHSH and CDR2 LQKENI come from the germline V gene. CDR3 residues: CASSPTTGSSGYTF. The DNA of the CDR3 is TGTGCCAGCTCACCGACCACAGGGAGCTCTGGCTACACCTTC.

This chain connects TRBV27 to TRBJ2-7; 14 positions match TRBD2. V lost 4 bases, J lost 5 bases, and 7 bases stayed unmatched. The CDR3 spans 16 residues. CDR1 is MNHEY, CDR2 SMNVEV, per germline (reference sequence). This CDR3 reads CASSSLGTSGRNEQYF. Here the CDR3 DNA reads TGTGCCAGCAGTTCCCTCGGGACTAGCGGGAGAAACGAGCAGTACTTC.

This clone was seen a few times. The chain uses TRBV27 and TRBJ2-1; TRBD2 aligns across 10 bases. This CDR3 comprises 15 residues. The germline CDR1 and CDR2 sequences are MNHEY and SMNVEV (reference sequence). Losses at the gene ends were 3 bases for V and 5 bases for J; bases not matched to a gene: 4. The CDR3: CASSFASGRHNEQFF. The CDR3 DNA is TGTGCCAGCAGTTTCGCTAGCGGGAGACACAATGAGCAGTTCTTC.

This rearrangement joins TRBV5-5 to TRBJ2-1, with 7 bases lining up with TRBD2. CDR1 and CDR2 from the germline V gene are SGHKS and YYEKEE (reference sequence). V lost 4 bases, J lost 0 bases, and 4 bases stayed unmatched. The CDR3 runs 15 residues. In DNA, the CDR3 is TGTGCCAGCAGCCAACTAGCGCCCTCCTACAATGAGCAGTTCTTC. It encodes CASSQLAPSYNEQFF.

The rearrangement joins TRBV7-2 to TRBJ2-1; 12 bases are a match to TRBD2. Germline loops: CDR1 SGHTA, CDR2 FQGNSA. After removal of 4 bases from V and 6 bases from J, the junction contained 7 bases not matched to a gene. This CDR3 contains 16 residues. CDR3 sequence (DNA): TGTGCCAGCAGCTCTTGGGCTAGCGGGGGGGCCAATGAGCAGTTCTTC. It yields the protein CASSSWASGGANEQFF.

The chain is built from TRBV5-1 and TRBJ1-4, with D possibly TRBD1 on 5 matching bases. The length of the CDR3 is 15 residues. CDR1 is SGHRS and CDR2 is YFSETQ in the germline V gene. V lost 4 bases, J lost 6 bases, and 16 bases lay in between. CDR3 in amino acids: CASSRTGTADEKLFF. The CDR3 DNA reads TGCGCCAGCAGCCGAACCGGGACTGCTGATGAAAAACTGTTTTTT. The full variable domain, completed using reference TRBV5-1 and TRBJ1-4, is KAGVTQTPRYLIKTRGQQVTLSCSPISGHRSVSWYQQTPGQGLQFLFEYFSETQRNKGNFPGRFSGRQFSNSRSEMNVSTLELGDSALYLCASSRTGTADEKLFFGSGTQLSVL.

The rearrangement joins TRBV13 to TRBJ2-3; 10 bases map to TRBD1. The V segment lost 5 bases and the J segment 5 bases; nucleotides outside the gene matches: 7. This CDR3 is 15 amino acids long. Germline V lookup: CDR1 PRHDT, CDR2 FYEKMQ (reference sequence). The CDR3 reads CASSIRDRGLDTQYF. The CDR3 nucleotides read TGTGCCAGCAGCATCCGGGACAGGGGTCTAGATACGCAGTATTTT.

CDR3 amino acids: CSIKPPQEAFF. CDR3 sequence (DNA): TGCAGCATCAAACCCCCACAAGAAGCTTTCTTT. The chain joins TRBV29-1 to TRBJ1-1; no definite D call. Germline CDR1 SQVTM, CDR2 ANQGSEA. The CDR3 has 11 amino acids. Trimming removed 8 bases from V and 8 bases from J, with 15 bases in between.

This clone was found once. This chain joins TRBV14 and TRBJ2-3; TRBD2 aligns across 7 bases. The CDR3 has 15 residues. CDR1 is SGHDN, CDR2 FVKESK, per germline. V gave up 6 bases and J gave up 6 bases; unmatched junction bases: 12. CDR3 region: CASSTLGLPLDTQYF. The CDR3 bases are TGTGCCAGCAGTACCTTGGGACTACCACTGGATACGCAGTATTTT.